This T cell receptor (beta chain) was identified during a study of cytomegalovirus exposure and HLA in healthy donors. The PCR employed 60 Vbeta primers together with 13 Jbeta primers. In the source study's methods: About 11 million of the 80 million or so unique TCR beta chains counted in a later analysis were shared. Clones were read by immunoSEQ multiplex PCR, and TCRdb kept only the in-frame ones, dropping some. V and J calls and clone size are as listed in that table; D and trimming were resolved from the DNA. The sample shows some 150,000 clones, about four fifths of them seen only once. Study-wide points: Analyzed later, association rates of TCRs varied across HLA loci, with DRB1 most and HLA-C fewest.

About this clone: What it binds is unknown.

Germline CDR1 is MDHEN and CDR2 is SYDVKM. The length of the CDR3 is 16 residues. V shed 7 bases, J shed 5 bases, and the junction held 12 bases outside the gene matches. Material: PBMCs. This TCR was recovered from a man over 45 in good health and CMV-seropositive. This rearrangement joins TRBV28 to TRBJ2-1; TRBD2 aligns across 9 bases. CDR3 loop: CASTLPPGLANNEQFF. CDR3 coding DNA: TGTGCCAGCACCCTTCCTCCGGGACTAGCAAACAATGAGCAGTTCTTC.